This is a list of T cell receptor beta chains from one sample in a study of CD8+CD57+ T cells in acquired aplastic anemia. Each CDR3 protein gets one entry after TCRdb re-called the reads with MiXCR. The table lists 180,000 or so distinct CDR3 sequences, less than 60% of them singletons. Sequenced sample: sorted CD4+, CD8+, or CD8+CD57+ T cells (not recorded which) from PBMCs. The receptors come from a human donor with aplastic anemia. Each CDR3 is given with its conserved first and last residue. The order of the fields is clone size, D gene, V gene, J gene, CDR3 DNA, CDR3 protein. The D gene is left open where the match is weak. Rows may omit the clone size; those that give it use once, few, many or a size class.

>-|-|TRBV2|TRBJ1-6
TGTGCCAGCTGCCGACAGGATAATTCACCCCTCCACTTT
CASCRQDNSPLHF
>-|-|TRBV29-1|TRBJ2-1
TGCAGCTTTGCCATGTCCGACAATGAGCAGTTCTTC
CSFAMSDNEQFF
>-|-|TRBV11-2|TRBJ1-4
TGTGCCAGCAGCTCCATCCGGGCTGCTGAAAAACTGTTTTTT
CASSSIRAAEKLFF
>-|-|TRBV7-7|TRBJ2-1
TGTGCCAGCAGCTTAGCTCCGGCTAATGAGCAGTTCTTC
CASSLAPANEQFF
>many|-|TRBV5-1|TRBJ2-1
TGCGCCAGCAGATCCTATGGGGGTGGGGCGGACAATGAGCAGTTCTTC
CASRSYGGGADNEQFF
>-|-|TRBV28|TRBJ2-3
TGTGCCAGCTTCGACAGAGACCAAGCCGATACGCAGTATTTT
CASFDRDQADTQYF
>-|TRBD2|TRBV11-2|TRBJ2-1
TGTGCCAGCAGCCGTAGCGGGGGCTCCTACAATGAGCAGTTCTTC
CASSRSGGSYNEQFF
>few|-|TRBV29-1|TRBJ2-2
TGCAGCGTTGGGCAAGCCACCGGGGAGCTGTTTTTT
CSVGQATGELFF
>many|TRBD2|TRBV25-1|TRBJ2-3
TGTGCCAGCAGTGGGACTAGTAGCACAGATACGCAGTATTTT
CASSGTSSTDTQYF
>many|-|TRBV5-1|TRBJ1-1
TGCGCCAGCAGCGCCGAGGCAGGGTCCACTGAAGCTTTCTTT
CASSAEAGSTEAFF
>-|-|TRBV20-1|TRBJ1-4
TGCAGTGCCAGGGGCGGCGAAAAACTGTTTTTT
CSARGGEKLFF
>few|TRBD1|TRBV29-1|TRBJ1-1
TGCAGCGGCCGGACAGGGACCGGGACTGAAGCTTTCTTT
CSGRTGTGTEAFF
>-|-|TRBV24-1|TRBJ2-7
TGTGCCACCAGCGCCGGGACTCCGGGCTACGAGCAGTACTTC
CATSAGTPGYEQYF
>-|-|TRBV27|TRBJ1-1
TGTGCCAGCAGTTTCTCCCTCTCAAGGACTGAAGCTTTCTTT
CASSFSLSRTEAFF
>-|-|TRBV2|TRBJ2-5
TGTGCCAGCAGTGAACAAGGGGGAAGAGAGACCCAGTACTTC
CASSEQGGRETQYF
>many|TRBD1|TRBV28|TRBJ1-1
TGTGCCAGCAGTTTGACAGGGCCATATGAAGCTTTCTTT
CASSLTGPYEAFF
>-|-|TRBV15|TRBJ2-7
TGTGCCGCGCGATCTGGACGGTATACCACCTACGAGCAGTACTTC
CAARSGRYTTYEQYF
>many|TRBD1|TRBV29-1|TRBJ2-1
TGCAGCGTTGCAGCAGGGGGCATCTCCTACAATGAGCAGTTCTTC
CSVAAGGISYNEQFF
>few|TRBD1|TRBV18|TRBJ2-5
TGTGCCAGCTCACCGACAGGGGAAGTAGAGACCCAGTACTTC
CASSPTGEVETQYF
>-|TRBD2|TRBV9|TRBJ2-1
TGTGCCAGCAGCTTAGGGACTAGCGGGAGCGTCTCCTACAATGAGCAGTTCTTC
CASSLGTSGSVSYNEQFF
>many|-|TRBV19|TRBJ1-2
TGTGCCAGTAGTATTGGCGGGGGTCAGAACTATGGCTACACCTTC
CASSIGGGQNYGYTF
>few|-|TRBV10-3|TRBJ2-5
TGTGCCATCAGTGAAAACGGAGAGACCCAGTACTTC
CAISENGETQYF
>many|-|TRBV19|TRBJ1-1
TGTGCCAGTAGAGCACACCCAGTGAACACTGAAGCTTTCTTT
CASRAHPVNTEAFF
>few|TRBD2|TRBV7-2|TRBJ2-1
TGTGCCAGCAGCCTCGGGACTAGCGGAAACAATGAGCAGTTCTTC
CASSLGTSGNNEQFF
>-|TRBD1|TRBV24-1|TRBJ2-2
TGTGCCACCAGTGCCCTGGGACAGACCGGGGAGCTGTTTTTT
CATSALGQTGELFF
>-|-|TRBV28|TRBJ1-1
TGTGCCAGCAGTTTAGAGGCGAACACTGAAGCTTTCTTT
CASSLEANTEAFF
>many|TRBD2|TRBV10-3|TRBJ2-7
TGTGCCATTGAAACTTCCGCAGGACTAGCGGGAGGGGCGCAGTACTTC
CAIETSAGLAGGAQYF
>-|TRBD1|TRBV5-1|TRBJ2-7
TGCGCCAGCAGCTCGACAGGGTCCACCTACGAGCAGTACTTC
CASSSTGSTYEQYF
>many|-|TRBV9|TRBJ2-5
TGTGCCAGCAGCGTAGCGGGGAAAGAGACCCAGTACTTC
CASSVAGKETQYF
>many|-|TRBV20-1|TRBJ1-5
TGCAGTGCTAGATTCCAGGCGGATCAGCCCCAGCATTTT
CSARFQADQPQHF
>many|-|TRBV12-3/TRBV12-4|TRBJ2-2
TGTGCCAGCAGCTCCAGGGGCACCGGGGAGCTGTTTTTT
CASSSRGTGELFF
>-|-|TRBV19|TRBJ1-6
TGTGCCAGTACCGGCAGCTCAAATTCACCCCTCCACTTT
CASTGSSNSPLHF
>-|-|TRBV24-1|TRBJ2-1
TGTGCCACCAGTGATTTTGAGACGAGCTCCTACAATGAGCAGTTCTTC
CATSDFETSSYNEQFF
>-|-|TRBV25-1|TRBJ1-2
TGTGCCAGCAGTGATCTAGGACGGGGGGCCTATGGCTACACCTTC
CASSDLGRGAYGYTF
>-|-|TRBV25-1|TRBJ1-6
TGTGCCAGCAGTACTCACAGCGGCAATGATTCACCCCTCCACTTT
CASSTHSGNDSPLHF
>-|TRBD2|TRBV20-1|TRBJ2-3
TGCAGTGCCCCAGAAGCGGGAGGATACACAGATACGCAGTATTTT
CSAPEAGGYTDTQYF
>-|-|TRBV12-3/TRBV12-4|TRBJ2-7
TGTGCCAGCAGTAGGGCTGTTTCGCACCGGTACTTC
CASSRAVSHRYF
>-|-|TRBV4-1|TRBJ2-3
TGCGCCAGCAGCCAAGATAAGGGGAGTTGGGGCACAGATACGCAGTATTTT
CASSQDKGSWGTDTQYF
>many|-|TRBV19|TRBJ2-1
TGTGCCAGTAGTATGGTCGCCCTCAAACTCTACAATGAGCAGTTCTTC
CASSMVALKLYNEQFF
>-|-|TRBV24-1|TRBJ2-1
TGTGCCACCAGTGACCCTGGATACAATGAGCAGTTCTTC
CATSDPGYNEQFF
>-|-|TRBV21-1|TRBJ2-7
TGTGCCAGCAGCGGGGCGGGAGACACCGGGGAGCAGTACTTC
CASSGAGDTGEQYF
>-|-|TRBV5-1|TRBJ2-3
TGCGCCAGCAGCTTGTCTGGGCAGCACACAGATACGCAGTATTTT
CASSLSGQHTDTQYF
>few|-|TRBV25-1|TRBJ2-7
TGTGCCAGCAGTGATCTTGAACAGGGTTCATTTTTGGGGGAGCAGTACTTC
CASSDLEQGSFLGEQYF
>many|-|TRBV5-5|TRBJ2-5
TGTGCCAGCAGCTTGGCGGGCTTGGAGACCCAGTACTTC
CASSLAGLETQYF
>-|TRBD1|TRBV9|TRBJ1-1
TGTGCCAGCAGCGACAGGGGACGGGGCACTGAAGCTTTCTTT
CASSDRGRGTEAFF
>few|TRBD1|TRBV20-1|TRBJ2-7
TGCAGTGGGAAAACAGGGGGGTTCTACGAGCAGTACTTC
CSGKTGGFYEQYF
>few|-|TRBV10-3|TRBJ1-1
TGTGCCATCAGTGAGAGACAGGACACTGAAGCTTTCTTT
CAISERQDTEAFF
>-|-|TRBV6-5|TRBJ1-1
TGTGCCAGCAGTTACTCCATACAGGACAGCACTGAAGCTTTCTTT
CASSYSIQDSTEAFF
>many|TRBD1|TRBV5-4|TRBJ1-2
TGTGCCAGCAGCGCCGGGACAGGAGATGGCTACACCTTC
CASSAGTGDGYTF
>-|TRBD2|TRBV10-3|TRBJ2-7
TGTGCCACGGGACTAGCGGGAGATAGGTGGGGGTACGAGCAGTACTTC
CATGLAGDRWGYEQYF
>-|TRBD1|TRBV4-2|TRBJ2-7
TGTGCCAGCAGCCACAAATTCGGGACAGGGGCCTACGAGCAGTACTTC
CASSHKFGTGAYEQYF
>many|-|TRBV7-8|TRBJ2-7
TGTGCCAGCAGCTTAGGCCGGGGGGCCTTACTATACTTC
CASSLGRGALLYF